The clone carrying this T cell receptor (beta chain) turned up a few times. The antigen remains unidentified. All unsorted peripheral T cells were captured because whole blood was used without fractionation. This entry belongs to a study of HIV-infected patients and healthy controls. Regarding the study as a whole: During therapy, HIV-associated CDR3s fell significantly in frequency, while CMV-associated CDR3s did not change significantly. Mean usage of eight alpha and eight beta V genes differed significantly in HIV-infected patients versus controls. HIV-infected patients shared fewer CDR3 sequences between individuals than healthy controls.

Germline V gene sequence: CDR1 SEHNR, CDR2 FQNEAQ (reference sequence). V dropped 5 bases and J dropped 6; count of bases not matched to a gene: 8. There are 15 residues in the CDR3. cDNA was made from around 0.45 ug RNA using alpha and beta constant primers. Separate chain-specific third strand synthesis with multiplexing indices produced the alpha and beta libraries. Ligation attached cDNA to a 5' RACE adapter that carried a random hexamer and SP2 site. TCRdb re-called the 5' RACE reads through MiXCR, storing one row per CDR3 protein. The table shows over 10,000 distinct CDR3 sequences, with about a tenth occurring only once.

The clonotype comes from an adult in good health. The rearrangement joins TRBV7-9 to TRBJ2-1; TRBD2 aligns across 9 bases. Sample: blood. DNA of the CDR3: TGTGCCAGCAGCCCGGGAGCGGGAGGAGCCAATGAGCAGTTCTTC. Translating it yields CASSPGAGGANEQFF.